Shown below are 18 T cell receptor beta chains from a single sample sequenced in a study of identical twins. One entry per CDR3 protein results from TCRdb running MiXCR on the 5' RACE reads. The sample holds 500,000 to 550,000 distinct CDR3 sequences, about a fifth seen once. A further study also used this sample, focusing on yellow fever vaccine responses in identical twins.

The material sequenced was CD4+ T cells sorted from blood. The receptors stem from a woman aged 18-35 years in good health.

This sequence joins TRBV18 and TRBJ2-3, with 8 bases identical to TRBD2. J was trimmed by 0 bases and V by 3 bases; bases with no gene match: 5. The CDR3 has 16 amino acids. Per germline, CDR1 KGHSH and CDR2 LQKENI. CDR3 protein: CASSPLLAASTDTQYF. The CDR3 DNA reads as TGTGCCAGCTCACCCCTACTAGCGGCAAGCACAGATACGCAGTATTTT.

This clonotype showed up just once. The CDR3 DNA follows: TGCAGTGCACATACTAGCGGGAGTGGAACAGATACGCAGTATTTT. Protein product: CSAHTSGSGTDTQYF. The V and J genes are TRBV20-1 and TRBJ2-3, with 11 positions matching TRBD2. After removal of 6 bases from V and 3 bases from J, the junction contained 8 bases not matched to a gene. This CDR3 has 15 amino acids. Germline CDR1 DFQATT, CDR2 SNEGSKA (reference sequence).

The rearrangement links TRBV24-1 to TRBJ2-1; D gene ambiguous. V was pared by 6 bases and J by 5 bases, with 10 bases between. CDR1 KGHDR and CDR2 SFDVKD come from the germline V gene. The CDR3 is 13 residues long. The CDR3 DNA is TGTGCCACCAGTATAAGGTTCGACAATGAGCAGTTCTTC. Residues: CATSIRFDNEQFF.

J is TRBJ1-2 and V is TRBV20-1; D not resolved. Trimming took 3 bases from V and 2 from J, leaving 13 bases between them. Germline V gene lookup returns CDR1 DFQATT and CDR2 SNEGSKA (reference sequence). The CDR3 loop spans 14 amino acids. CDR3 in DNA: TGCAGTGCTAGCCCAGTGTCGCGGAACTATGGCTACACCTTC. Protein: CSASPVSRNYGYTF.

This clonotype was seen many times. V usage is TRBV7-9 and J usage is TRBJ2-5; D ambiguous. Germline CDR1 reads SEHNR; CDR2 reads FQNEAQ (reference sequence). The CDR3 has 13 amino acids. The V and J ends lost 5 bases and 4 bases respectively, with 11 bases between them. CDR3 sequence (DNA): TGTGCCAGCAGCCTTCTGGGAAGAGAGACCCAGTACTTC. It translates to CASSLLGRETQYF.

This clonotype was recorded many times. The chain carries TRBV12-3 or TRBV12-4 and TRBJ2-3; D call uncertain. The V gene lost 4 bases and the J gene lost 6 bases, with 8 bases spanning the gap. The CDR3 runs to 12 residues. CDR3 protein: CASSSVVDTQYF. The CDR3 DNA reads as TGTGCCAGCAGTTCAGTGGTGGATACGCAGTATTTT.

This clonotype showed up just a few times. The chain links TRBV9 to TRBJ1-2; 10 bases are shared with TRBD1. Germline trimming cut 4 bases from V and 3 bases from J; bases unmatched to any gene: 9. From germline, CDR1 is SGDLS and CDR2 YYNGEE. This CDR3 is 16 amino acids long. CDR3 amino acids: CASSLQTGGLDYGYTF. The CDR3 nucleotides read TGTGCCAGCAGCCTACAGACAGGGGGCCTTGACTATGGCTACACCTTC.

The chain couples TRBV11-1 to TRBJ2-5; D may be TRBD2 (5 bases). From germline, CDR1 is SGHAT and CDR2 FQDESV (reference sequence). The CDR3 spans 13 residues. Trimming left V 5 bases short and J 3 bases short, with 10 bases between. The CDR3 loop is CASSHGLEETQYF. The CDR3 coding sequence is TGTGCCAGCAGCCACGGACTCGAAGAGACCCAGTACTTC.

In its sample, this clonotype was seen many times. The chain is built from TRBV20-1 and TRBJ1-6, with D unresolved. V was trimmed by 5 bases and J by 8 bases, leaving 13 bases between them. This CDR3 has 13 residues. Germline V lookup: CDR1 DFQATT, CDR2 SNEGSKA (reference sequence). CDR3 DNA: TGCAGTGCTGCAGCCGGGGTTCATTCACCCCTCCACTTT. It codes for CSAAAGVHSPLHF.

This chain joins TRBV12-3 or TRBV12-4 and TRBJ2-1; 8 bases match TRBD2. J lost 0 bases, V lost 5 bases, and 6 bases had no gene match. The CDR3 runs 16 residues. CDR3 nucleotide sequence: TGTGCCAGCAGTCAAGTAGCGGGGAGCTCCTACAATGAGCAGTTCTTC. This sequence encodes CASSQVAGSSYNEQFF.

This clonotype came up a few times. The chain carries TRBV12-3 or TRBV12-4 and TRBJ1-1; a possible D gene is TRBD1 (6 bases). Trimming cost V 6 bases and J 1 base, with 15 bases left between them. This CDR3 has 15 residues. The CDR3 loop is CASRLRQGRNTEAFF. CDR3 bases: TGTGCCAGCAGGCTACGCCAGGGGAGGAACACTGAAGCTTTCTTT.

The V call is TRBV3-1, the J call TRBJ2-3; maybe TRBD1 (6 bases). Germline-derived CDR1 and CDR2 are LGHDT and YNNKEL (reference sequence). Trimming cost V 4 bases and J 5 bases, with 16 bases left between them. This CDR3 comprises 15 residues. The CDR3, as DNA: TGTGCCAGCAGCCGGAACCTCAGGGGTAGAGATACGCAGTATTTT. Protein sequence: CASSRNLRGRDTQYF.

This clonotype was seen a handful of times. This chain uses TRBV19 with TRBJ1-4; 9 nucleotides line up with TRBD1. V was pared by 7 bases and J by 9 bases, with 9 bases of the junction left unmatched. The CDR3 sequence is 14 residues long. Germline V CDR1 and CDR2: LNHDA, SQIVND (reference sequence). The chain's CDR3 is CASNPGTGLKKLFF. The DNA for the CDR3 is TGTGCCAGTAACCCCGGGACAGGGTTGAAAAAACTGTTTTTT.

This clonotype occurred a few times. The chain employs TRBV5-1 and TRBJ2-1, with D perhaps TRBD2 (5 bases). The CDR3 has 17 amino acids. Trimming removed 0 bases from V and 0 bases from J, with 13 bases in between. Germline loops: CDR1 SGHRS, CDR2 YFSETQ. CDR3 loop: CASSLVVLGSSYNEQFF. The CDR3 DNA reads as TGCGCCAGCAGCTTGGTAGTCCTGGGGAGCTCCTACAATGAGCAGTTCTTC.

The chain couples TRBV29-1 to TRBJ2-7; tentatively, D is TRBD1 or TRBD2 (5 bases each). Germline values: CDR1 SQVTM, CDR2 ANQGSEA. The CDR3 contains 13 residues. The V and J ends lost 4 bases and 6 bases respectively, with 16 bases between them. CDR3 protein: CSVASPGTLEQYF. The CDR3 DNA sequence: TGCAGCGTTGCATCCCCCGGGACGCTCGAGCAGTACTTC.

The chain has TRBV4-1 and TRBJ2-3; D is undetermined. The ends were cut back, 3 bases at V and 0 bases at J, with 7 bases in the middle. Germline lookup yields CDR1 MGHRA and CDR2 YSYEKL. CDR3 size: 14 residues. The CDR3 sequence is CASSHPQSTDTQYF. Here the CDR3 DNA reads TGCGCCAGCAGCCATCCTCAGAGCACAGATACGCAGTATTTT.

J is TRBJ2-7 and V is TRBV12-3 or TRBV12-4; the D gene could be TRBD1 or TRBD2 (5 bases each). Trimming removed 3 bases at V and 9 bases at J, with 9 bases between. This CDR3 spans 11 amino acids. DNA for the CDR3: TGTGCCAGCAGTTTGGGGGAGTTGCAGTACTTC. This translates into CASSLGELQYF.

CDR3 in DNA: TGTGCCAGCAGTGAAATAACCCGTGGTGAGCAGTACGTC. Translating gives CASSEITRGEQYV. The rearrangement uses TRBV2 and TRBJ2-7, with D uncertain. Trimming took 2 bases from V and 7 from J, leaving 12 bases between them. The CDR3 is 13 amino acids. Germline CDR1 reads SNHLY; CDR2 reads FYNNEI.